Listed below are T cell receptor beta chains from one sample, sequenced in a study of cytomegalovirus exposure and HLA in healthy donors. Assay used: immunoSEQ multiplex PCR; TCRdb lists only in-frame clones, some missing. Of about 130,000 clones detected, around four fifths appear once; the ten largest clones hold 1.4% to 1.5%. Sequences were obtained from PBMCs. The receptor set was obtained from a female donor in good health and CMV-seronegative. The CDR3 runs from the conserved cysteine through the conserved F or W. D genes are given only for firm matches. Rows may omit the clone size; those that give it use once, few, many or a size class.

v_call: TRBV15; d_call: .; j_call: TRBJ1-3; cdr3_length: 13; clone_size: .; cdr3_aa: CATSRHERNTIYF; cdr3_nt: TGTGCCACCAGCAGGCATGAGAGAAACACCATATATTTT
v_call: TRBV2; d_call: .; j_call: TRBJ2-3; cdr3_length: 16; clone_size: .; cdr3_aa: CASTPNERGGTDTQYF; cdr3_nt: TGTGCCAGCACCCCGAACGAACGGGGAGGCACAGATACGCAGTATTTT
v_call: TRBV5-1; d_call: TRBD2; j_call: TRBJ2-7; cdr3_length: 18; clone_size: .; cdr3_aa: CASSLGLAGGPGGDEQYF; cdr3_nt: TGCGCCAGCAGCTTGGGACTAGCGGGAGGGCCAGGTGGGGACGAGCAGTACTTC
v_call: TRBV7-2; d_call: .; j_call: TRBJ1-4; cdr3_length: 15; clone_size: .; cdr3_aa: CASSLVPTEMEKLFF; cdr3_nt: TGTGCCAGCAGCTTAGTCCCGACGGAGATGGAAAAACTGTTTTTT
v_call: TRBV4-3; d_call: .; j_call: TRBJ2-7; cdr3_length: 15; clone_size: .; cdr3_aa: CASSQDRAPTYEQYF; cdr3_nt: TGCGCCAGCAGCCAAGACAGGGCCCCAACCTACGAGCAGTACTTC
v_call: TRBV5-4; d_call: TRBD2; j_call: TRBJ2-1; cdr3_length: 16; clone_size: .; cdr3_aa: CASSLEPPSGYNEQFF; cdr3_nt: TGTGCCAGCAGCTTGGAACCCCCTAGCGGCTACAATGAGCAGTTCTTC
v_call: TRBV7-8; d_call: .; j_call: TRBJ1-2; cdr3_length: 15; clone_size: .; cdr3_aa: CASSRSNREGPGYTF; cdr3_nt: TGTGCCAGCTCTCGATCTAACAGGGAAGGGCCTGGCTACACCTTC
v_call: TRBV2; d_call: TRBD1; j_call: TRBJ1-1; cdr3_length: 13; clone_size: .; cdr3_aa: CASRRDRGSEAFF; cdr3_nt: TGTGCCAGCAGGAGGGACAGGGGGAGTGAAGCTTTCTTT
v_call: TRBV27; d_call: TRBD2; j_call: TRBJ2-1; cdr3_length: 16; clone_size: .; cdr3_aa: CASSPTGAGEYNEQFF; cdr3_nt: TGTGCCAGCAGTCCCACAGGAGCGGGAGAGTACAATGAGCAGTTCTTC
v_call: TRBV5-5; d_call: .; j_call: TRBJ2-7; cdr3_length: 15; clone_size: once; cdr3_aa: CASSHGDKNLYEQYF; cdr3_nt: TGTGCCAGCAGCCACGGGGACAAGAATCTCTACGAGCAGTACTTC
v_call: TRBV30; d_call: TRBD2; j_call: TRBJ2-1; cdr3_length: 14; clone_size: .; cdr3_aa: CAWSVGVAGAEQFF; cdr3_nt: TGTGCCTGGAGTGTGGGGGTAGCGGGAGCTGAGCAGTTCTTC
v_call: TRBV5-1; d_call: .; j_call: TRBJ2-3; cdr3_length: 15; clone_size: .; cdr3_aa: CASNKLNTGTDTQYF; cdr3_nt: TGCGCCAGCAACAAGCTCAATACCGGGACAGATACGCAGTATTTT
v_call: TRBV6-5; d_call: .; j_call: TRBJ2-7; cdr3_length: 11; clone_size: .; cdr3_aa: CASSYFDEQYF; cdr3_nt: TGTGCCAGCAGTTACTTCGACGAGCAGTACTTC
v_call: TRBV5-1; d_call: TRBD2; j_call: TRBJ2-3; cdr3_length: 18; clone_size: .; cdr3_aa: CASSFGTSGSGSADTQYF; cdr3_nt: TGCGCCAGCAGCTTCGGGACTAGCGGGAGTGGATCTGCAGATACGCAGTATTTT
v_call: TRBV14; d_call: .; j_call: TRBJ2-6; cdr3_length: 17; clone_size: once; cdr3_aa: CASSQENGLSGANVLTF; cdr3_nt: TGTGCCAGCAGCCAAGAAAACGGTCTCTCTGGGGCCAACGTCCTGACTTTC
v_call: TRBV28; d_call: .; j_call: TRBJ1-2; cdr3_length: 12; clone_size: .; cdr3_aa: CASSLHNYGYTF; cdr3_nt: TGTGCCAGCAGTTTACATAACTATGGCTACACCTTC
v_call: TRBV18; d_call: TRBD2; j_call: TRBJ2-1; cdr3_length: 15; clone_size: .; cdr3_aa: CASSPSGGGYNEQFF; cdr3_nt: TGTGCCAGCTCACCTTCTGGCGGGGGATACAATGAGCAGTTCTTC
v_call: TRBV4-1; d_call: .; j_call: TRBJ2-1; cdr3_length: 13; clone_size: .; cdr3_aa: CASSPGLPDEQFF; cdr3_nt: TGCGCCAGCAGCCCTGGACTCCCCGATGAGCAGTTCTTC
v_call: TRBV10-3; d_call: TRBD1; j_call: TRBJ1-1; cdr3_length: 13; clone_size: .; cdr3_aa: CAIMGQGNTEAFF; cdr3_nt: TGTGCCATCATGGGACAGGGGAACACTGAAGCTTTCTTT
v_call: TRBV28; d_call: .; j_call: TRBJ1-5; cdr3_length: 14; clone_size: .; cdr3_aa: CASSFTGQYQPQHF; cdr3_nt: TGTGCCAGCAGTTTCACTGGTCAATACCAGCCCCAGCATTTT
v_call: TRBV4-3; d_call: TRBD2; j_call: TRBJ2-1; cdr3_length: 17; clone_size: .; cdr3_aa: CASSQAYGGGSYNEQFF; cdr3_nt: TGCGCCAGCAGCCAAGCCTATGGGGGGGGCTCCTACAATGAGCAGTTCTTC
v_call: TRBV9; d_call: .; j_call: TRBJ2-7; cdr3_length: 16; clone_size: once; cdr3_aa: CASSPLGSTGAGEQYF; cdr3_nt: TGTGCCAGCAGCCCCCTGGGCTCTACAGGTGCAGGGGAGCAGTACTTC
v_call: TRBV11-1; d_call: .; j_call: TRBJ2-7; cdr3_length: 14; clone_size: .; cdr3_aa: CASSIGVSSYEQYF; cdr3_nt: TGTGCCAGCAGCATCGGGGTGAGTTCCTACGAGCAGTACTTC
v_call: TRBV28; d_call: TRBD1; j_call: TRBJ1-4; cdr3_length: 16; clone_size: .; cdr3_aa: CASSNAEGQTNEKLFF; cdr3_nt: TGTGCCAGCAGTAACGCCGAGGGACAGACAAATGAAAAACTGTTTTTT
v_call: TRBV5-5; d_call: TRBD1; j_call: TRBJ1-5; cdr3_length: 15; clone_size: .; cdr3_aa: CASSWTGTGGQPQHF; cdr3_nt: TGTGCCAGCAGCTGGACCGGGACAGGGGGCCAGCCCCAGCATTTT
v_call: TRBV11-2; d_call: .; j_call: TRBJ1-1; cdr3_length: 11; clone_size: once; cdr3_aa: CASSLFAEAFF; cdr3_nt: TGTGCCAGCAGCTTATTCGCTGAAGCTTTCTTT
v_call: TRBV5-6; d_call: .; j_call: TRBJ1-2; cdr3_length: 14; clone_size: .; cdr3_aa: CASSSTDRNYGYTF; cdr3_nt: TGTGCCAGCAGCTCAACGGACAGAAACTATGGCTACACCTTC
v_call: TRBV19; d_call: .; j_call: TRBJ1-2; cdr3_length: 16; clone_size: .; cdr3_aa: CASSAQHREWTYGYTF; cdr3_nt: TGTGCCAGTAGTGCACAACACAGGGAATGGACCTATGGCTACACCTTC
v_call: TRBV18; d_call: .; j_call: TRBJ2-3; cdr3_length: 16; clone_size: .; cdr3_aa: CASSPRQVPTDSTQYF; cdr3_nt: TGTGCCAGCTCACCTAGACAGGTACCGACGGACTCTACGCAGTATTTT
v_call: TRBV6-6; d_call: TRBD1; j_call: TRBJ2-1; cdr3_length: 16; clone_size: few; cdr3_aa: CASRQSGGAANNEQFF; cdr3_nt: TGTGCCAGCAGGCAATCAGGGGGCGCCGCGAACAATGAGCAGTTCTTC
v_call: TRBV10-1; d_call: .; j_call: TRBJ1-5; cdr3_length: 15; clone_size: few; cdr3_aa: CASSLRGCSNQPQHF; cdr3_nt: TGCGCCAGCAGTCTCAGGGGTTGCAGCAATCAGCCCCAGCATTTT
v_call: TRBV6-1; d_call: TRBD1; j_call: TRBJ2-3; cdr3_length: 15; clone_size: few; cdr3_aa: CASSEGTGGSDTQYF; cdr3_nt: TGTGCCAGCAGTGAAGGGACAGGGGGCTCAGATACGCAGTATTTT
v_call: TRBV7-9; d_call: TRBD1; j_call: TRBJ1-5; cdr3_length: 14; clone_size: .; cdr3_aa: CASSPTGGGQPQHF; cdr3_nt: TGTGCCAGCAGCCCTACAGGGGGCGGACAGCCCCAGCATTTT
v_call: TRBV19; d_call: TRBD2; j_call: TRBJ2-6; cdr3_length: 18; clone_size: few; cdr3_aa: CASSPGLAGGSGANVLTF; cdr3_nt: TGTGCCAGTAGTCCAGGACTAGCGGGCGGCTCTGGGGCCAACGTCCTGACTTTC
v_call: TRBV6-5; d_call: TRBD2; j_call: TRBJ2-2; cdr3_length: 16; clone_size: .; cdr3_aa: CASSYTRTSGTGELFF; cdr3_nt: TGTGCCAGCAGTTACACTCGGACTAGCGGCACCGGGGAGCTGTTTTTT
v_call: TRBV7-8; d_call: TRBD1; j_call: TRBJ2-7; cdr3_length: 14; clone_size: .; cdr3_aa: CASSLRDRAYEQYF; cdr3_nt: TGTGCCAGCAGCTTAAGGGACAGAGCCTACGAGCAGTACTTC
v_call: TRBV30; d_call: .; j_call: TRBJ2-1; cdr3_length: 13; clone_size: .; cdr3_aa: CAWSKGRLDEQFF; cdr3_nt: TGTGCCTGGAGCAAAGGGCGACTAGATGAGCAGTTCTTC
v_call: TRBV2; d_call: .; j_call: TRBJ2-5; cdr3_length: 16; clone_size: once; cdr3_aa: CASRRGQGGVQETQYF; cdr3_nt: TGTGCCAGCAGAAGAGGACAGGGAGGGGTCCAAGAGACCCAGTACTTC
v_call: TRBV28; d_call: TRBD1; j_call: TRBJ1-4; cdr3_length: 14; clone_size: few; cdr3_aa: CASTGTGGHEKLFF; cdr3_nt: TGTGCCAGCACAGGGACAGGGGGTCATGAAAAACTGTTTTTT
v_call: TRBV11-2; d_call: TRBD1; j_call: TRBJ1-6; cdr3_length: 14; clone_size: few; cdr3_aa: CASSQDRGNSPLHF; cdr3_nt: TGTGCCAGCAGCCAGGACAGGGGAAATTCACCCCTCCACTTT
v_call: TRBV28; d_call: TRBD1; j_call: TRBJ1-4; cdr3_length: 16; clone_size: .; cdr3_aa: CASSDGQASTNEKLFF; cdr3_nt: TGTGCCAGCAGTGACGGACAGGCCTCAACTAATGAAAAACTGTTTTTT
v_call: TRBV5-1; d_call: TRBD1; j_call: TRBJ1-1; cdr3_length: 13; clone_size: .; cdr3_aa: CASSVQGATEAFF; cdr3_nt: TGCGCCAGCAGCGTACAGGGGGCCACTGAAGCTTTCTTT
v_call: TRBV5-1; d_call: .; j_call: TRBJ2-7; cdr3_length: 14; clone_size: .; cdr3_aa: CASSLEGRDYEQYF; cdr3_nt: TGCGCCAGCAGCTTGGAGGGCAGGGACTACGAGCAGTACTTC
v_call: TRBV7-6; d_call: TRBD1; j_call: TRBJ1-1; cdr3_length: 14; clone_size: .; cdr3_aa: CASSLETGSVEAFF; cdr3_nt: TGTGCCAGCAGCTTAGAGACAGGGAGTGTAGAGGCTTTCTTT
v_call: TRBV19; d_call: TRBD1; j_call: TRBJ1-1; cdr3_length: 18; clone_size: .; cdr3_aa: CASSLRARDRGRLNEAFF; cdr3_nt: TGTGCCAGTAGTCTGCGGGCCCGGGACAGGGGGCGACTGAATGAAGCTTTCTTT
v_call: TRBV7-6; d_call: TRBD1; j_call: TRBJ2-5; cdr3_length: 14; clone_size: .; cdr3_aa: CASRLDRAQETQYF; cdr3_nt: TGTGCCAGCAGACTTGACAGGGCCCAAGAGACCCAGTACTTC
v_call: TRBV7-2; d_call: TRBD1; j_call: TRBJ1-3; cdr3_length: 14; clone_size: .; cdr3_aa: CASSERTGVNTIYF; cdr3_nt: TGTGCCAGCAGCGAACGGACAGGAGTAAACACCATATATTTT
v_call: TRBV5-8; d_call: TRBD1; j_call: TRBJ2-1; cdr3_length: 15; clone_size: .; cdr3_aa: CASSLETGGKSEQFF; cdr3_nt: TGTGCCAGCAGCCTTGAGACAGGGGGCAAAAGTGAGCAGTTCTTC
v_call: TRBV4-3; d_call: .; j_call: TRBJ2-3; cdr3_length: 14; clone_size: .; cdr3_aa: CASSQEERTDTQYF; cdr3_nt: TGCGCCAGCAGCCAAGAGGAGCGTACAGATACGCAGTATTTT
v_call: TRBV7-8; d_call: TRBD1; j_call: TRBJ2-7; cdr3_length: 15; clone_size: once; cdr3_aa: CASSEQTGGLYEQYF; cdr3_nt: TGTGCCAGCAGCGAACAGACAGGGGGTCTCTACGAGCAGTACTTC